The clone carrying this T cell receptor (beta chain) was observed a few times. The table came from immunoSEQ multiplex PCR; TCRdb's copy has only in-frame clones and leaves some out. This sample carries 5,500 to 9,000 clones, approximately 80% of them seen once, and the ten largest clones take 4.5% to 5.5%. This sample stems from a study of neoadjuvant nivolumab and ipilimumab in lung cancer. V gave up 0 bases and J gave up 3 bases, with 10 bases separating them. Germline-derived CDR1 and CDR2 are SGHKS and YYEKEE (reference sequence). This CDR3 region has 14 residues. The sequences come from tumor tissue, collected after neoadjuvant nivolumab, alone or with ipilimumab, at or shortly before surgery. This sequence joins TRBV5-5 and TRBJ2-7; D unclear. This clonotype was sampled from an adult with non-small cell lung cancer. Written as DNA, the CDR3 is TGTGCCAGCAGCTTGGGGGCCATCAACTACGAGCAGTACTTC. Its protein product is CASSLGAINYEQYF.